This T cell receptor beta chain was captured in a study of tissue T cells after allogeneic stem cell transplantation. The study's findings and limits: Blood and spleen captured only part of the tissue TCR repertoire. Within patients, tissue anatomy strongly shaped TCR repertoire composition.

The CDR3 covers 14 residues. Germline assignment: CDR1 NNHNN and CDR2 SYGAGS (reference sequence). V was trimmed by 0 bases and J by 5 bases, leaving 8 bases between them. Sequencing of TCRbeta CDR3 at survey depth gave sequences and template counts. Sequencing was performed with immunoSEQ multiplex PCR; in TCRdb, only in-frame clones are kept and a portion is missing. This table holds about 21,000 clones, approximately 70% found once. This clone was counted a few times. The antigen is undetermined. All gene names here are mouse names. The read comes to an end 1 residue before the CDR3 does, leaving the germline J gene to fill in the end.

The chain uses TRBV13-2 and TRBJ1-4; D gene unclear. The source of this sequence is a female BALB/c mouse in good health. MHC haplotype of the mouse line: H2-d. The sequencing sample was made of blood. CDR3 region: CASGDADKNERLFF. CDR3 DNA (partial): TGTGCCAGCGGTGATGCAGACAAAAACGAAAGATTATTT.